The clone carrying this T cell receptor (beta chain) was seen at least ten times. Antigen unknown. This specimen belongs to a study of T cells in Graves' hyperthyroidism and ophthalmopathy. Exclusion of patients followed from uncontrolled infection, other autoimmune disease, pregnancy or lactation. Diagnoses were established using clinical symptoms, serum thyroxine and TRAb, thyroid ultrasound and orbital computed tomography. Fresh 10 ml peripheral blood yielded PBMCs. There are 14 residues in the CDR3. Germline values: CDR1 SEHNR, CDR2 FQNEAQ (reference sequence). V was pared by 5 bases and J by 5 bases, with 15 bases between. Researchers took RNA transcripts and amplified the TCR beta CDR3 regions from them. Primed by the HTBI set, a first-round RT-PCR was run on the TCR CDR3. From the multiplex PCR reads, TCRdb called clonotypes with MiXCR, one entry per CDR3 protein. This table holds roughly 740,000 distinct CDR3 sequences, roughly 15% found once.

Findings of the study overall: Blood samples included most of the expanded thyroid clonotypes exceeding 0.001.

Source material: blood. The TCR sequence derives from a man younger than 35 with Graves' hyperthyroidism. V gene TRBV7-9 combines with J gene TRBJ2-5, with D perhaps assigned TRBD1 or TRBD2 (5 bases each). Written as DNA, the CDR3 is TGTGCCAGCAGCCCACCGGGGCTACGGGAGACCCAGTACTTC. Protein sequence: CASSPPGLRETQYF.